Listed here are 15 T cell receptor beta chains from one sample, sequenced in a study of T cell repertoires in cytomegalovirus infection. One entry per CDR3 protein results from TCRdb running MiXCR on the reads. The sample consists of about 200,000 distinct CDR3 sequences, approximately 9.7% of them appearing once. The sequenced sample consisted of PBMCs. The receptors here all came from a human donor in good health (CMV status not recorded). Some clones in this sample may be carry-over from other donors' samples.

This clonotype is a singleton in its sample. One base away lies a much larger clone, so this may be a sequencing read error. V usage is TRBV6-2 or TRBV6-3 and J usage is TRBJ2-1; 10 positions match TRBD2. Germline V gene sequence: CDR1 MNHEY, CDR2 SVGEGT. V shed 10 bases and J 8 bases; nucleotides not matched to a gene: 14. The CDR3 is 15 amino acids. The CDR3 DNA reads as TGTGCCAACATAAAAGCGGGAGGGGATATCTATGAGCAGTTCTTC. Protein product: CANIKAGGDIYEQFF.

This clonotype was observed a few times. The chain combines TRBV12-3 or TRBV12-4 with TRBJ1-5; possible D gene TRBD1, 6 bases. This CDR3 comprises 17 residues. V lost 3 bases, J lost 2 bases, and 17 bases lay in between. CDR3: CASSLDLGGRGNQPQHF. The CDR3 DNA reads as TGTGCCAGCAGTTTGGATTTGGGGGGCCGAGGCAATCAGCCCCAGCATTTT.

This clonotype was recorded at least ten times. This rearrangement joins TRBV28 to TRBJ2-1, with D unclear. Germline V gene lookup returns CDR1 MDHEN and CDR2 SYDVKM. V lost 2 bases, J lost 3 bases, and 5 bases lay in between. The CDR3 is made up of 13 amino acids. The CDR3 region is CASSLRVYNEQFF. In DNA form, the CDR3 reads TGTGCCAGCAGTTTAAGGGTCTACAATGAGCAGTTCTTC.

In its sample, this clonotype was seen many times. The chain couples TRBV7-8 to TRBJ2-2; D could derive from TRBD1 or TRBD2 (6 bases each). This CDR3 is 15 amino acids long. Trimming pared 1 base from V and 7 bases from J, leaving 13 bases between. The V gene's germline CDR1 is SGHVS and CDR2 FQNEAQ. The CDR3 is CASSLEWGADGELFF. For the CDR3, the DNA is TGTGCCAGCAGCTTAGAGTGGGGGGCGGACGGGGAGCTGTTTTTT.

This clonotype has a handful of counts. The J gene is TRBJ2-1, the V gene TRBV4-2; possibly TRBD1 for D (6 bases). The CDR3 sequence is 14 residues long. The V end was cut by 0 bases, the J end by 5 bases, with 8 bases between. The V gene's germline CDR1 is LGHNA and CDR2 YNFKEQ. CDR3 sequence (DNA): TGTGCCAGCAGCCAAGAACAGGGTGACAATGAGCAGTTCTTC. It specifies CASSQEQGDNEQFF.

This clonotype has at least ten counts. The CDR3 sequence is CARPHRPIGLTEAFF. The CDR3, as DNA: TGTGCCCGCCCCCACAGGCCGATCGGGTTGACTGAAGCTTTCTTT. The gene calls are TRBV27 and TRBJ1-1, with D maybe TRBD1 (5 bases). The V gene's germline CDR1 is MNHEY and CDR2 SMNVEV (reference sequence). The V end lost 11 bases, the J end lost 5 bases, and 24 bases lay between the germline ends. The CDR3 has 15 amino acids.

This clonotype came up a few times. The chain combines TRBV5-1 with TRBJ2-5; TRBD2 matches at 9 bases. After removal of 3 bases from V and 4 bases from J, the junction contained 10 bases not matched to a gene. CDR3 length: 16 amino acids. Germline CDR1 is SGHRS and CDR2 is YFSETQ. The chain's CDR3 is CASSSGLAGEGETQYF. In DNA form, the CDR3 reads TGCGCCAGCAGCTCGGGCTTAGCGGGAGAGGGAGAGACCCAGTACTTC.

This clonotype came up many times. The chain uses TRBV28 and TRBJ2-7; tentatively, D is TRBD2 (5 bases). The germline V gene encodes CDR1 MDHEN and CDR2 SYDVKM. The CDR3 is 12 amino acids. Between the trimmed V and J ends, which lost 3 bases and 2 bases, there was a span of 5 bases. The CDR3 DNA follows: TGTGCCAGCAGTTTGCGGGCCTACGAGCAGTACTTC. The encoded protein is CASSLRAYEQYF.

The table lists this clonotype with many counts. The CDR3 protein is CASSPVAGYTDTQYF. Written as DNA, the CDR3 is TGTGCCAGCAGCCCGGTGGCAGGATACACAGATACGCAGTATTTT. The chain carries TRBV7-9 and TRBJ2-3; D ambiguous. Trimming stripped 5 bases from V and 2 bases from J, with 14 bases between. The CDR3 contains 15 residues. Germline V gives CDR1 SEHNR, CDR2 FQNEAQ (reference sequence).

This clonotype showed up just a few times. This chain links TRBV5-4 with TRBJ1-1; TRBD1 matches 8 bases. CDR3 length: 15 amino acids. The V segment lost 4 bases and the J segment 1 base; nucleotides outside the gene matches: 6. Germline V gene lookup returns CDR1 SGHNT and CDR2 YYREEE (reference sequence). CDR3 in DNA: TGTGCCAGCAGCCTAGGACAGGGAAAGAACACTGAAGCTTTCTTT. It is translated as CASSLGQGKNTEAFF.

This clonotype was seen a few times. The chain links TRBV25-1 to TRBJ1-2, with a possible D match to TRBD1 (5 bases). V lost 5 bases and J 8 bases, leaving 15 bases between the germline ends. This CDR3 contains 13 residues. Germline CDR1 reads MGHDK; CDR2 reads SYGVNS. The CDR3 is CASSSYRGSGYTF. The CDR3 DNA reads TGTGCCAGCAGTTCATATAGGGGAAGCGGCTACACCTTC.

This clonotype was seen only a few times. J is TRBJ2-7 and V is TRBV7-2; D unresolved. Deletions cut 1 base from V and 7 bases from J, with 8 bases between. CDR3 length: 12 residues. CDR1 SGHTA and CDR2 FQGNSA come from the germline V gene. CDR3 protein: CASSLGDWEQYF. The CDR3 region has the DNA TGTGCCAGCAGCTTAGGTGACTGGGAGCAGTACTTC.

This clonotype was seen only a few times. The chain links TRBV24-1 to TRBJ2-3; TRBD2 is a possible D gene (5 bases). Trimming removed 3 bases at V and 5 bases at J, with 8 bases between. Looked up from germline, CDR1 is KGHDR and CDR2 is SFDVKD. This CDR3 has 13 amino acids. The CDR3, as DNA: TGTGCCACCAGTGATCGGGGTCGAGATACGCAGTATTTT. Translation gives CATSDRGRDTQYF.

There are many counts of this clonotype. The gene calls are TRBV28 and TRBJ1-1; no clear D gene. This CDR3 spans 11 amino acids. CDR1 is MDHEN, CDR2 SYDVKM, per germline. The V gene lost 1 base and the J gene lost 8 bases, with 5 bases spanning the gap. DNA of the CDR3: TGTGCCAGCAGTTTATTACGAGAAGCTTTCTTT. This translates into CASSLLREAFF.

The chain links TRBV5-1 to TRBJ1-1, with a weak D call TRBD1 (6 bases). Per the germline V gene, CDR1 is SGHRS and CDR2 is YFSETQ. The length of the CDR3 is 17 residues. V was trimmed by 0 bases and J by 1 base, leaving 16 bases between them. CDR3 nucleotides: TGCGCCAGCAGCTTGGAGGGGGGCAAGCCCCCGAACACTGAAGCTTTCTTT. It encodes CASSLEGGKPPNTEAFF.